This T cell receptor beta chain was identified in a study of blood T cell repertoires in COVID-19. The Seattle site enrolled patients during active infection and followed them longitudinally. Data came from immunoSEQ multiplex PCR; TCRdb stores just in-frame clones and leaves some out. This table holds roughly 60,000 clones, about 87% found once. CDR3 size: 13 residues. Germline CDR1 reads LGHDT; CDR2 reads YNNKEL (reference sequence). V was clipped by 5 bases and J by 0 bases, with 7 bases between them. The V gene is TRBV3-1 (or the pseudogene TRBV3-2), the J gene TRBJ1-2; no clear D. Sequencing was done on a sample of peripheral blood. The receptor's source is a man aged 35-49 years with COVID-19, enrolled during active disease. CDR3 nucleotides: TGTGCCAGCAGCGAGACAACTAACTATGGCTACACCTTC. It codes for CASSETTNYGYTF.